A single sample gave rise to the 27 T cell receptor beta chains below, sequenced in a study of shared clonotypes between healthy human individuals. Profiling relied on immunoSEQ multiplex PCR, and the TCRdb table lists in-frame clones only, not all of them. In the table there are about 1 million clones, about 75% of which are singletons. The sample was memory CD4+ T cells sorted from blood. Subset given: CD45RA-negative fraction. Receptor source: a man aged 18 to 35 in good health.

This chain links TRBV25-1 with TRBJ1-4; D uncertain. Germline CDR1 reads MGHDK; CDR2 reads SYGVNS. The CDR3 is 14 amino acids. Trimming left V 6 bases short and J 8 bases short, with 16 bases between. DNA of the CDR3: TGTGCCAGCAGCCGGGGAGGTGGTGGGGAAAAACTGTTTTTT. Translating it yields CASSRGGGGEKLFF. Full variable domain (outside the CDR3, taken from reference TRBV25-1 and TRBJ1-4): EADIYQTPRYLVIGTGKKITLECSQTMGHDKMYWYQQDPGMELHLIHYSYGVNSTEKGDLSSESTVSRIRTEHFPLTLESARPSHTSQYLCASSRGGGGEKLFFGSGTQLSVL.

This clone was seen a handful of times. The chain employs TRBV9 and TRBJ2-3; TRBD2 agrees at 10 bases. Germline-derived CDR1 and CDR2 are SGDLS and YYNGEE. The CDR3 totals 16 residues. The ends lost 4 bases at V and 8 bases at J; junction bases unmatched: 13. The CDR3 region has the DNA TGTGCCAGCAGCCCATCAGCGGGAGGGCCCTCCGGTACGCAGTATTTT. Protein product: CASSPSAGGPSGTQYF.

This clone has a handful of counts. This chain connects TRBV4-2 to TRBJ1-3; D gene ambiguous. Germline values: CDR1 LGHNA, CDR2 YNFKEQ. The V gene lost 4 bases and the J gene lost 0 bases, with 7 bases spanning the gap. There are 14 residues in the CDR3. DNA for the CDR3: TGTGCCAGCAGCCCGGTTAGCTCTGGAAACACCATATATTTT. Its translation is CASSPVSSGNTIYF.

This clone was counted a few times. Additional DNA sequences in this sample encode the identical CDR3. The gene calls are TRBV19 and TRBJ1-1; 8 nucleotides line up with TRBD1. The CDR3 contains 13 residues. In germline, CDR1 is LNHDA, CDR2 SQIVND (reference sequence). V gave up 4 bases and J gave up 4 bases; unmatched junction bases: 2. In DNA, the CDR3 is TGTGCCAGTAGTACAGACAGGGGCACTGAAGCTTTCTTT. Translating gives CASSTDRGTEAFF.

This clone has only a few counts. The rearrangement uses TRBV6-1 and TRBJ2-3, with D possibly called TRBD1 or TRBD2 (5 bases each). The CDR3 runs 13 residues. Trimming took 7 bases from V and 2 from J, leaving 10 bases between them. In germline, CDR1 is MNHNS, CDR2 SASEGT. CDR3 DNA sequence: TGTGCCAGCATTGAGGGGAACACAGATACGCAGTATTTT. Translating gives CASIEGNTDTQYF.

Remarks on this clone: Additional DNA sequences in this sample encode the identical CDR3. This chain connects TRBV10-2 to TRBJ2-1; possibly TRBD2 for D (5 bases). The V end was cut by 0 bases, the J end by 10 bases, with 7 bases between. From germline, CDR1 is WSHSY and CDR2 SAAADI. This CDR3 has 12 residues. CDR3 sequence reads: CASSESGGEQFF. The CDR3 nucleotides are TGCGCCAGCAGTGAGTCCGGAGGCGAGCAGTTCTTC.

The gene calls are TRBV9 and TRBJ2-5; TRBD2 matches at 10 bases. The trim removed 0 bases at V and 4 bases at J, leaving 9 bases unmatched. From germline, CDR1 is SGDLS and CDR2 YYNGEE. This CDR3 region has 17 residues. CDR3 loop: CASSVGASGSGVETQYF. The CDR3 DNA reads as TGTGCCAGCAGCGTAGGTGCTAGCGGGAGTGGGGTAGAGACCCAGTACTTC.

Remarks on this clone: The same CDR3 also results from other DNA sequences found in this sample. This rearrangement joins TRBV19 to TRBJ1-5, with 7 positions matching TRBD1. This CDR3 region has 13 residues. V was pared by 4 bases and J by 5 bases, with 2 bases of the junction left unmatched. Germline V gives CDR1 LNHDA, CDR2 SQIVND (reference sequence). CDR3 residues: CASSRDSYQPQHF. The CDR3 nucleotides are TGTGCCAGTAGTAGGGACAGCTATCAGCCCCAGCATTTT.

CDR3 residues: CASSYSTSGGFNEQFF. The CDR3 DNA sequence: TGTGCCAGCAGTTACTCGACTAGCGGGGGGTTCAATGAGCAGTTCTTC. The chain employs TRBV6-5 and TRBJ2-1; 13 nucleotides match TRBD2. The CDR3 has 16 amino acids. Germline V gene lookup returns CDR1 MNHEY and CDR2 SVGAGI. Trimming at V came to 0 bases and at J to 6 bases, leaving 2 bases not matched to a gene.

In the case of this clone: A much larger clone differs by one base, so this may be a read error. This chain links TRBV9 with TRBJ1-1; D is ambiguous. CDR3 size: 13 residues. Germline V gene lookup returns CDR1 SGDLS and CDR2 YYNGEE. Trimming took 0 bases from V and 1 from J, leaving 4 bases between them. The CDR3 loop is CASSVAENTEAFF. The CDR3 bases are TGTGCCAGCAGCGTAGCAGAGAACACTGAAGCTTTCTTT.

The chain couples TRBV2 to TRBJ1-2, with D hard to call. Trimming took off 0 bases at V and 6 bases at J, with 17 bases between the two ends. The CDR3 is 16 amino acids. The V gene's germline CDR1 is SNHLY and CDR2 FYNNEI. CDR3 nucleotide sequence: TGTGCCAGCAGTGAAGCGCTTCTGGGCCGAGGCCATGGCTACACCTTC. Translated, it gives CASSEALLGRGHGYTF.

A word on this clone: Within the sample, other DNA sequences also encode this same CDR3. V and J are TRBV7-3 and TRBJ2-2; TRBD1 matches at 7 bases. J lost 1 base, V lost 5 bases, and 1 base had no gene match. The CDR3 covers 14 residues. The germline V gene has CDR1 SGHTA and CDR2 FQGTGA. The CDR3 coding sequence is TGTGCCAGCAGCCGGGACAGGAACACCGGGGAGCTGTTTTTT. This codes for CASSRDRNTGELFF.

As for this clone: This likely stems from a read error, as it lies one base from a far larger clone. The chain combines TRBV28 with TRBJ1-2; D remains unclear. Between the trimmed V and J ends, which lost 11 bases and 2 bases, there was a span of 9 bases. The CDR3 spans 11 residues. Germline lookup yields CDR1 MDHEN and CDR2 SYDVKM. The CDR3 loop is CAGTANYGYTF. The CDR3 DNA sequence: TGTGCCGGCACCGCGAACTATGGCTACACCTTC.

This chain uses TRBV18 with TRBJ2-5, with D tentatively TRBD1 or TRBD2 (6 bases each). V lost 3 bases and J lost 5, with 22 bases in between. The length of the CDR3 is 17 residues. Germline loops: CDR1 KGHSH, CDR2 LQKENI. CDR3 nucleotides: TGTGCCAGCTCACCGAGGAGGGGGAGATTGGTCATTGAGACCCAGTACTTC. Translating gives CASSPRRGRLVIETQYF. The entire variable domain, with the rest obtained from reference TRBV18 and TRBJ2-5, is as follows: NAGVMQNPRHLVRRRGQEARLRCSPMKGHSHVYWYRQLPEEGLKFMVYLQKENIIDESGMPKERFSAEFPKEGPSILRIQQVVRGDSAAYFCASSPRRGRLVIETQYFGPGTRLLVL.

This sequence joins TRBV14 and TRBJ1-1; 7 positions match TRBD1. This CDR3 is built from 14 residues. V lost 4 bases and J lost 2; bases outside the gene matches: 4. CDR1 and CDR2 from the germline V gene are SGHDN and FVKESK. Written as DNA, the CDR3 is TGTGCCAGCAGCCCTTACAGGGGTAACACTGAAGCTTTCTTT. Amino acid sequence: CASSPYRGNTEAFF. Supplemented by reference TRBV14 and TRBJ1-1, the full variable domain reads EAGVTQFPSHSVIEKGQTVTLRCDPISGHDNLYWYRRVMGKEIKFLLHFVKESKQDESGMPNNRFLAERTGGTYSTLKVQPAELEDSGVYFCASSPYRGNTEAFFGQGTRLTVV.

V and J are TRBV2 and TRBJ1-3, with D unclear. The CDR3 covers 14 residues. Germline V lookup: CDR1 SNHLY, CDR2 FYNNEI. V lost 6 bases to trimming and J lost 0 bases, with 9 bases between them. CDR3 in amino acids: CASRRESSGNTIYF. The CDR3, as DNA: TGTGCCAGCAGGCGAGAGAGCTCTGGAAACACCATATATTTT. Variable domain in full (rest from reference TRBV2 and TRBJ1-3): EPEVTQTPSHQVTQMGQEVILRCVPISNHLYFYWYRQILGQKVEFLVSFYNNEISEKSEIFDDQFSVERPDGSNFTLKIRSTKLEDSAMYFCASRRESSGNTIYFGEGSWLTVV.

The V call is TRBV5-6, the J call TRBJ1-5; 8 bases line up with TRBD1. Trimming cost V 2 bases and J 3 bases; bases outside gene matches: 7. Germline V lookup: CDR1 SGHDT, CDR2 YYEEEE. The CDR3 totals 16 residues. CDR3 loop: CASSFTGGKYNQPQHF. Here the CDR3 DNA reads TGTGCCAGCAGCTTTACAGGGGGAAAATACAATCAGCCCCAGCATTTT.

The chain has TRBV30 and TRBJ1-5, with a weak D call TRBD1 (6 bases). The CDR3 covers 14 residues. Germline V gene lookup returns CDR1 GTSNPN and CDR2 SVGIG (reference sequence). The germline V and J ends were trimmed by 1 base and 4 bases, with 11 bases remaining between them. CDR3 protein: CAWSEGQLNQPQHF. The CDR3 nucleotides read TGTGCCTGGAGTGAAGGACAGCTTAATCAGCCCCAGCATTTT.

The CDR3 region is CASSLERTSSSYNEQFF. CDR3 DNA sequence: TGCGCCAGCAGCCTAGAAAGGACTAGCAGCTCCTACAATGAGCAGTTCTTC. V is TRBV10-1 and J is TRBJ2-1, with 8 positions matching TRBD2. V shed 6 bases, J shed 0 bases, and the junction held 10 bases outside the gene matches. The CDR3 runs to 17 residues. Looked up from germline, CDR1 is WNHNN and CDR2 is SYGVQD (reference sequence).

The V call is TRBV30, the J call TRBJ2-2, with unresolved D. This CDR3 comprises 14 residues. The V gene's germline CDR1 is GTSNPN and CDR2 SVGIG (reference sequence). V was cut by 0 bases and J by 3 bases, with 8 bases left in between. The CDR3 sequence: CAWSVQIDTGELFF. CDR3 bases: TGTGCCTGGAGTGTACAGATCGACACCGGGGAGCTGTTTTTT.

This rearrangement joins TRBV11-3 to TRBJ2-1; D is ambiguous. The germline CDR1 and CDR2 sequences are SGHNT and YENEEA. Deletions cut 2 bases from V and 6 bases from J, with 17 bases between. The CDR3 loop spans 16 amino acids. The CDR3 reads CASSLSSGKLVNEQFF. The DNA for the CDR3 is TGTGCCAGCAGCTTAAGTAGTGGTAAATTGGTCAATGAGCAGTTCTTC.

This clone was detected a few times. The CDR3 spells CASNSGRSNTEAFF. CDR3 bases: TGTGCCAGCAATTCGGGACGATCGAACACTGAAGCTTTCTTT. This chain connects TRBV2 to TRBJ1-1; D is possibly TRBD1 (5 bases). Germline CDR1 is SNHLY and CDR2 is FYNNEI. The CDR3 is 14 amino acids. With 7 bases removed from V and 1 base from J, the gap between germline ends came to 13 bases.

This clone was seen more than once but under ten times. This chain connects TRBV18 to TRBJ1-4; D call uncertain. There are 14 residues in the CDR3. Trimming took off 3 bases at V and 7 bases at J, with 12 bases between the two ends. The germline CDR1 and CDR2 sequences are KGHSH and LQKENI. The CDR3 bases are TGTGCCAGCTCACCTACGCTCGCGGGTGAAAAACTGTTTTTT. Translated, it gives CASSPTLAGEKLFF.

There are a few counts of this clone. In the same sample, other DNA sequences code for this CDR3. CDR3 sequence reads: CASSVGTSGGTDTQYF. CDR3 nucleotides: TGTGCCAGCAGCGTAGGGACTAGCGGAGGCACAGATACGCAGTATTTT. The chain employs TRBV9 and TRBJ2-3; 10 positions match TRBD2. Trimming at V came to 0 bases and at J to 1 base, leaving 2 bases not matched to a gene. This CDR3 comprises 16 residues. Germline V gene data show CDR1 as SGDLS and CDR2 as YYNGEE.

Only a few counts were recorded for this clone. The chain has TRBV6-6 and TRBJ2-5, with 8 bases fitting TRBD1. The germline gives CDR1 MNHNY, CDR2 SVGAGI (reference sequence). The CDR3 is 15 amino acids. Trimming at V came to 8 bases and at J to 5 bases, leaving 13 bases not matched to a gene. CDR3 sequence: CASQTPGTGRETQYF. CDR3 DNA: TGTGCCAGCCAAACCCCCGGGACAGGAAGGGAGACCCAGTACTTC.

This chain joins TRBV11-2 and TRBJ2-1, with D perhaps TRBD1 or TRBD2 (6 bases each). Germline CDR1 is SGHAT and CDR2 is FQNNGV. This CDR3 is built from 15 residues. Trimming left V 0 bases short and J 7 bases short, with 13 bases between. The CDR3 DNA reads as TGTGCCAGCAGCTTAGATTCCCTAGGGGGGAATGAGCAGTTCTTC. Translated, it gives CASSLDSLGGNEQFF. The full variable domain, with the rest looked up from reference TRBV11-2 and TRBJ2-1, is EAGVAQSPRYKIIEKRQSVAFWCNPISGHATLYWYQQILGQGPKLLIQFQNNGVVDDSQLPKDRFSAERLKGVDSTLKIQPAKLEDSAVYLCASSLDSLGGNEQFFGPGTRLTVL.

This chain connects TRBV2 to TRBJ2-7; D gene uncertain. CDR3 length: 12 residues. Germline V CDR1 and CDR2: SNHLY, FYNNEI. Trimming cost V 6 bases and J 6 bases, with 12 bases left between them. The CDR3 reads CASRGLRGEQYF. DNA of the CDR3: TGTGCCAGCAGAGGGCTCCGAGGCGAGCAGTACTTC.